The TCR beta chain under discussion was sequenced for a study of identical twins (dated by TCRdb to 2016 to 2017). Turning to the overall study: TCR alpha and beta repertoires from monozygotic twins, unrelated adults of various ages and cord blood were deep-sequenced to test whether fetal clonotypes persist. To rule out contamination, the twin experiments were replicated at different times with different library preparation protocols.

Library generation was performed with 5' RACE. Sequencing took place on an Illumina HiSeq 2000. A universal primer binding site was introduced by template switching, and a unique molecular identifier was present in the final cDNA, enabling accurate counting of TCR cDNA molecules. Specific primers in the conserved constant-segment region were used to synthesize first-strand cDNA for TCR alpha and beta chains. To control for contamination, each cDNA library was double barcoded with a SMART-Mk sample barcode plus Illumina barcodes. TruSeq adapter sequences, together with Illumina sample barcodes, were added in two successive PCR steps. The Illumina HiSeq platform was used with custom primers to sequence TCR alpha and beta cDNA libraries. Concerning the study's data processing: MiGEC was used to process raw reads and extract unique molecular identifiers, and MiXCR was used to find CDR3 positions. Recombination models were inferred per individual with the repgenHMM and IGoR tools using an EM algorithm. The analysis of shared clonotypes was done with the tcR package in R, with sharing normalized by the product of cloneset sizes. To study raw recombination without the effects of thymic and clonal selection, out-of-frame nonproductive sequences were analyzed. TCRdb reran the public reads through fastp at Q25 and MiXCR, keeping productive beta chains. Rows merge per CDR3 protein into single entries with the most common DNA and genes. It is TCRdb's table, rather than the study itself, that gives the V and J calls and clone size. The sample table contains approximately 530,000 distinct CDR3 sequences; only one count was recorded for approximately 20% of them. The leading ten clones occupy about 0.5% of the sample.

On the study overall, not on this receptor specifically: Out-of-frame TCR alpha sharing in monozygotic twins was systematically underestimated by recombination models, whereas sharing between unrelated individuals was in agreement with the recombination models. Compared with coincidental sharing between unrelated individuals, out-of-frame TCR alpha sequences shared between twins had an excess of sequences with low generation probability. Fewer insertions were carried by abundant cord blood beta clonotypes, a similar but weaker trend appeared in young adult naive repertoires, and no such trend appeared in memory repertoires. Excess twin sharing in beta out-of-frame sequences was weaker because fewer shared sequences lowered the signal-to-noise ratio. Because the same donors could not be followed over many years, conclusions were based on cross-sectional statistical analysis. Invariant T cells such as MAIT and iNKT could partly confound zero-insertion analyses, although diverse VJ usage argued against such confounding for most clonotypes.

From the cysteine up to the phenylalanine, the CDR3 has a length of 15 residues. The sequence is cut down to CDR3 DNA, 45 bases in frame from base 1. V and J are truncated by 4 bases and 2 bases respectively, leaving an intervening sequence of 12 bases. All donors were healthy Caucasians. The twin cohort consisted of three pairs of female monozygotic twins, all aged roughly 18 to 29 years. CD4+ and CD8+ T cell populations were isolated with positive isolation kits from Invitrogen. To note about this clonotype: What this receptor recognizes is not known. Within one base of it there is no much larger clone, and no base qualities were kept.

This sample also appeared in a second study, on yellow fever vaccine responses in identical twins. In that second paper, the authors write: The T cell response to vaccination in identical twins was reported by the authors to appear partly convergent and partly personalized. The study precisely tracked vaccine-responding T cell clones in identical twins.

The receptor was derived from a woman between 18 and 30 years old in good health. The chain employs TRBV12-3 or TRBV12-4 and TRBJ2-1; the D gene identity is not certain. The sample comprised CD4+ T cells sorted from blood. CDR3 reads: CASSYLRGAYNEQFF. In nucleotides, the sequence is TGTGCCAGCAGTTACCTCCGCGGCGCCTACAATGAGCAGTTCTTC.